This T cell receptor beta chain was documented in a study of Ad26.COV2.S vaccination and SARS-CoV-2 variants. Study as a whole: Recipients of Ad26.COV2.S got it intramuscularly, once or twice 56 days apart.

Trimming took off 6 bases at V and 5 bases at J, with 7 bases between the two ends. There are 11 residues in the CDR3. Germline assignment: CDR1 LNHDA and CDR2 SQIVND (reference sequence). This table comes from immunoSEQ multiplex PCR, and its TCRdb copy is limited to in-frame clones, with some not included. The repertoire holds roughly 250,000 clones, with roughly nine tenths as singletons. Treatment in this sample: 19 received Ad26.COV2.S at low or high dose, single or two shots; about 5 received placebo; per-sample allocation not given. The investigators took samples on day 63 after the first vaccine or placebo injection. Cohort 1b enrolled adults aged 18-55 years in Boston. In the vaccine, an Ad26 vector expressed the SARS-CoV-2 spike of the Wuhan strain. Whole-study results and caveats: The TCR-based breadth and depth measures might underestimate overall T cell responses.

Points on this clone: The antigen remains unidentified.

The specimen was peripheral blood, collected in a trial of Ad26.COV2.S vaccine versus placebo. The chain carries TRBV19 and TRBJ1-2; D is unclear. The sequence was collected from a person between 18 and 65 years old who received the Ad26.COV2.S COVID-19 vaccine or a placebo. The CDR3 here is CASSPDYGYTF. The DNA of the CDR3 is TGTGCCAGTAGCCCCGATTATGGCTACACCTTC.